The clone carrying this T cell receptor (beta chain) was seen only a few times. Antigen unknown. Using its own MiXCR run on the RT-PCR reads, TCRdb lists one record per CDR3 protein. The sample carries around 580,000 distinct CDR3 sequences, about 15% recorded once. The data derive from a study of response to subunit inactivated influenza vaccine. Whole-study findings and limits: Every seasonal influenza vaccination brings in few new T cells, the authors suggested.

From germline, CDR1 is MDHEN and CDR2 SYDVKM. The V gene end was trimmed by 5 bases and the J gene end by 8 bases; junction bases not matched to a gene: 12. The CDR3 is 15 residues long. The rearrangement uses TRBV28 and TRBJ2-3, with 8 bases fitting TRBD1. This sequence was found in a man aged 50-60 years who received an inactivated influenza vaccine. The sequencing used PBMCs from blood, collected roughly 12 days after vaccination. CDR3 residues: CASSPDRVLVRTQYF. DNA for the CDR3: TGTGCCAGCAGTCCGGACAGGGTCCTAGTCCGTACGCAGTATTTT.